The rows below give T cell receptor beta chains drawn from one sample of a study of T cell responses to AZD1222 COVID-19 vaccine. The protocol was immunoSEQ multiplex PCR, while the TCRdb copy is restricted to in-frame clones and leaves out a portion. The sample holds about 170,000 clones, over 85% seen once. The material sequenced was peripheral blood, taken on day 0 of AZD1222 vaccination. The receptors come from an adult in good health. The CDR3 runs from the conserved cysteine through the conserved F or W. The D gene is left open where the match is weak. Expanded clones get a size class; other rows say once, few or many, or leave the size out.

d_call: -; v_call: TRBV2; clone_size: once; j_call: TRBJ1-2; cdr3_length: 14; cdr3_nt: TGTGCCAGCAACTGGGGGGGCCGGCTATATGGCTACACCTTC; cdr3_aa: CASNWGGRLYGYTF
d_call: TRBD2; v_call: TRBV11-2; clone_size: -; j_call: TRBJ2-1; cdr3_length: 16; cdr3_nt: TGTGCCAGCAGCCTACTAGCGGGGGGCCCCTACAATGAGCAGTTCTTC; cdr3_aa: CASSLLAGGPYNEQFF
d_call: TRBD2; v_call: TRBV27; clone_size: -; j_call: TRBJ2-1; cdr3_length: 15; cdr3_nt: TGTGCCAGCAGTCCAATACCCTGGGGGGGAAATGAGCAGTTCTTC; cdr3_aa: CASSPIPWGGNEQFF
d_call: -; v_call: TRBV19; clone_size: -; j_call: TRBJ1-2; cdr3_length: 14; cdr3_nt: TGTGCCAGTTGCCGGGGGGCCCTGAACTATGGCTACACCTTC; cdr3_aa: CASCRGALNYGYTF
d_call: -; v_call: TRBV6-5; clone_size: once; j_call: TRBJ1-4; cdr3_length: 15; cdr3_nt: TGTGCCAGCAGTTCCCACACTCCGACTAATGAAAAACTGTTTTTT; cdr3_aa: CASSSHTPTNEKLFF
d_call: TRBD1; v_call: TRBV5-8; clone_size: -; j_call: TRBJ1-2; cdr3_length: 16; cdr3_nt: TGTGCCAGCAGCTACCGACCGGGACAGGGAACCTATGGCTACACCTTC; cdr3_aa: CASSYRPGQGTYGYTF
d_call: TRBD2; v_call: TRBV19; clone_size: -; j_call: TRBJ2-3; cdr3_length: 17; cdr3_nt: TGTGCCAGTAGTCCATGGGGGACTAGCGGTAGCACAGATACGCAGTATTTT; cdr3_aa: CASSPWGTSGSTDTQYF
d_call: TRBD2; v_call: TRBV5-1; clone_size: -; j_call: TRBJ2-5; cdr3_length: 16; cdr3_nt: TGCGCCAGCAGCTTTTCAGTGACTAGCGTTCAAGAGACCCAGTACTTC; cdr3_aa: CASSFSVTSVQETQYF
d_call: -; v_call: TRBV5-4; clone_size: -; j_call: TRBJ1-2; cdr3_length: 13; cdr3_nt: TGTGCCAGCAGCTCAGGGTATGGTCCGGGCTACACCTTC; cdr3_aa: CASSSGYGPGYTF
d_call: -; v_call: TRBV7-6; clone_size: -; j_call: TRBJ1-1; cdr3_length: 13; cdr3_nt: TGTGCCAGCAGCTTACGCAGGGCTACTGAAGCTTTCTTT; cdr3_aa: CASSLRRATEAFF
d_call: -; v_call: TRBV13; clone_size: -; j_call: TRBJ1-6; cdr3_length: 15; cdr3_nt: TGTGCCAGCAGCTTCAGGGGAATGTATAATTCACCCCTCCACTTT; cdr3_aa: CASSFRGMYNSPLHF
d_call: TRBD1; v_call: TRBV7-9; clone_size: -; j_call: TRBJ1-2; cdr3_length: 16; cdr3_nt: TGTGCCAGCAGCGGAGTGTTGGGAGACAGGGTATATGGCTACACCTTC; cdr3_aa: CASSGVLGDRVYGYTF
d_call: TRBD1; v_call: TRBV18; clone_size: -; j_call: TRBJ1-2; cdr3_length: 14; cdr3_nt: TGTGCCAGCTCACCAGGGCAGGGGGCCGATGGCTACACCTTC; cdr3_aa: CASSPGQGADGYTF
d_call: -; v_call: TRBV6-5; clone_size: -; j_call: TRBJ2-6; cdr3_length: 15; cdr3_nt: TGTGCCAGCAGGTCAGGGGATCCTGGGGCCAACGTCCTGACTTTC; cdr3_aa: CASRSGDPGANVLTF
d_call: -; v_call: TRBV20-1; clone_size: -; j_call: TRBJ2-7; cdr3_length: 12; cdr3_nt: TGCAGTGCTAGTAAGGACTCCTACGAGCAGTACTTC; cdr3_aa: CSASKDSYEQYF
d_call: -; v_call: TRBV11-2; clone_size: -; j_call: TRBJ1-2; cdr3_length: 16; cdr3_nt: TGTGCCAGCAGCTTGCCACAGGACCACTCTAACTATGGCTACACCTTC; cdr3_aa: CASSLPQDHSNYGYTF
d_call: -; v_call: TRBV12-5; clone_size: -; j_call: TRBJ2-3; cdr3_length: 14; cdr3_nt: TGTGCTAGTGCCAAGACAGCCAGCACAGATACGCAGTATTTT; cdr3_aa: CASAKTASTDTQYF
d_call: TRBD1; v_call: TRBV18; clone_size: -; j_call: TRBJ2-7; cdr3_length: 14; cdr3_nt: TGTGCCAGCTCATCGGGACAGCTTTCCTCCGAGCAGTACTTC; cdr3_aa: CASSSGQLSSEQYF
d_call: TRBD2; v_call: TRBV5-1; clone_size: once; j_call: TRBJ2-3; cdr3_length: 18; cdr3_nt: TGCGCCAGCAGCTTGGAGGGGACTAGCGGGAGGGCTGGAGATACGCAGTATTTT; cdr3_aa: CASSLEGTSGRAGDTQYF
d_call: -; v_call: TRBV2; clone_size: -; j_call: TRBJ2-5; cdr3_length: 14; cdr3_nt: TGTGCCAGCACTCTATGGACGGACCAAGAGACCCAGTACTTC; cdr3_aa: CASTLWTDQETQYF
d_call: TRBD1; v_call: TRBV15; clone_size: -; j_call: TRBJ2-5; cdr3_length: 17; cdr3_nt: TGTGCCACCAGCGGAGGGACAGGGACGACGTTCGGGGAGACCCAGTACTTC; cdr3_aa: CATSGGTGTTFGETQYF
d_call: -; v_call: TRBV6-5; clone_size: -; j_call: TRBJ1-2; cdr3_length: 13; cdr3_nt: TGTGCCATCGCGAGTGAGACACCCTATGGCTACACCTTC; cdr3_aa: CAIASETPYGYTF
d_call: -; v_call: TRBV5-8; clone_size: -; j_call: TRBJ2-3; cdr3_length: 12; cdr3_nt: TGTGCCAGCATCGACTTGTCAGATACGCAGTATTTT; cdr3_aa: CASIDLSDTQYF
d_call: -; v_call: TRBV12-3/TRBV12-4; clone_size: -; j_call: TRBJ2-7; cdr3_length: 11; cdr3_nt: TGTGCCAGCAGTAAGACCTACGAGCAGTACTTC; cdr3_aa: CASSKTYEQYF
d_call: -; v_call: TRBV6-6; clone_size: few; j_call: TRBJ1-5; cdr3_length: 12; cdr3_nt: TGTGCCAGCAGTTACGAGTCTAACTCCCCGCATTTT; cdr3_aa: CASSYESNSPHF
d_call: -; v_call: TRBV11-2; clone_size: once; j_call: TRBJ1-6; cdr3_length: 15; cdr3_nt: TGTGCCAGCAGCTTAGAACAGGGTGGTAATTCACCCCTCCACTTT; cdr3_aa: CASSLEQGGNSPLHF
d_call: -; v_call: TRBV18; clone_size: once; j_call: TRBJ1-4; cdr3_length: 16; cdr3_nt: TGTGCCAGCTCACCAGCTCGACAGGCAACTAATGAAAAACTGTTTTTT; cdr3_aa: CASSPARQATNEKLFF
d_call: -; v_call: TRBV30; clone_size: -; j_call: TRBJ1-2; cdr3_length: 15; cdr3_nt: TGTGCCTGGAGTGTGGGGCCGCACAATAAGTATGGCTACACCTTC; cdr3_aa: CAWSVGPHNKYGYTF
d_call: -; v_call: TRBV9; clone_size: -; j_call: TRBJ1-1; cdr3_length: 14; cdr3_nt: TGTGCCAGCAGCGTAGTGACCTATGCGCATGAAGCTTTCTTT; cdr3_aa: CASSVVTYAHEAFF
d_call: TRBD2; v_call: TRBV29-1; clone_size: -; j_call: TRBJ2-1; cdr3_length: 13; cdr3_nt: TGCAGCGTTTGCGTAACTAGCGGGAGTGAGCAGTTCTTC; cdr3_aa: CSVCVTSGSEQFF
d_call: TRBD2; v_call: TRBV24-1; clone_size: -; j_call: TRBJ2-6; cdr3_length: 17; cdr3_nt: TGTGCCTCTTATTGGACTAGCGGGAGCTCTGGGGCCAACGTCCTGACTTTC; cdr3_aa: CASYWTSGSSGANVLTF
d_call: -; v_call: TRBV2; clone_size: -; j_call: TRBJ1-2; cdr3_length: 15; cdr3_nt: TGTGCCAGCAGTGAAGAACGGACGGCTAACTATGGCTACACCTTC; cdr3_aa: CASSEERTANYGYTF
d_call: -; v_call: TRBV7-6; clone_size: once; j_call: TRBJ1-1; cdr3_length: 14; cdr3_nt: TGTGCCAGCAGCTTAGCCCCAGGAGGGACTGAAGCTTTCTTT; cdr3_aa: CASSLAPGGTEAFF
d_call: -; v_call: TRBV19; clone_size: -; j_call: TRBJ1-1; cdr3_length: 13; cdr3_nt: TGTGCCAGTAGTATCGGCCCCGGGACAGAAGCTTTCTTT; cdr3_aa: CASSIGPGTEAFF
d_call: TRBD2; v_call: TRBV2; clone_size: -; j_call: TRBJ2-3; cdr3_length: 16; cdr3_nt: TGTGCCAGCAGTGTGCAGCCTAGCGGGGCCACAGATACGCAGTATTTT; cdr3_aa: CASSVQPSGATDTQYF
d_call: -; v_call: TRBV20-1; clone_size: -; j_call: TRBJ1-3; cdr3_length: 14; cdr3_nt: TGCAGTGCTAGTAGGGTCAATTCGGGAAACACCATATATTTT; cdr3_aa: CSASRVNSGNTIYF
d_call: TRBD2; v_call: TRBV6-4; clone_size: -; j_call: TRBJ2-1; cdr3_length: 18; cdr3_nt: TGTGCCAGCAGTGTGGTAAGGGTTGGACTAGCGCGAGACAATGAGCAGTTCTTC; cdr3_aa: CASSVVRVGLARDNEQFF
d_call: -; v_call: TRBV28; clone_size: -; j_call: TRBJ1-5; cdr3_length: 15; cdr3_nt: TGTGCCAGCGATGAGATTGATGCTAGCAATCAGCCCCAGCATTTT; cdr3_aa: CASDEIDASNQPQHF
d_call: -; v_call: TRBV19; clone_size: -; j_call: TRBJ2-3; cdr3_length: 13; cdr3_nt: TGTGCCAGTAGTATAACCCTATCAGATACGCAGTATTTT; cdr3_aa: CASSITLSDTQYF
d_call: -; v_call: TRBV9; clone_size: -; j_call: TRBJ2-5; cdr3_length: 16; cdr3_nt: TGTGCCAGCAGCGTAGGAAAGGGTAACCTTGGGGAGACCCAGTACTTC; cdr3_aa: CASSVGKGNLGETQYF
d_call: -; v_call: TRBV6-6; clone_size: -; j_call: TRBJ1-3; cdr3_length: 15; cdr3_nt: TGTGCCAGCAGTTACTCGATGGGGCGGGGGAACACCATATATTTT; cdr3_aa: CASSYSMGRGNTIYF
d_call: TRBD1; v_call: TRBV6-1; clone_size: once; j_call: TRBJ1-5; cdr3_length: 18; cdr3_nt: TGTGCCAGCAGTGTATCGCTTTGGGGACAGGGAGGGATTCAGCCCCAGCATTTT; cdr3_aa: CASSVSLWGQGGIQPQHF
d_call: -; v_call: TRBV19; clone_size: -; j_call: TRBJ1-2; cdr3_length: 14; cdr3_nt: TGTGCCAGTAAAAGGGGACGGGTGGGCTATGGCTACACCTTC; cdr3_aa: CASKRGRVGYGYTF